This entry is about one TCR beta chain. This clone has ten or more counts. Its antigen is currently not known. It has no much larger one-base neighbor in the sample; base qualities were not kept. The library was produced with PCR. Sequenced on an Illumina HiSeq 4000. The TCR beta-chain CDR3 region of each patient was profiled by high-throughput sequencing. In the paper's pipeline: The researchers built a classifier to tell apart papillary thyroid cancer patients with distant metastasis, based on CDR3 differences among clinicopathological groups. To measure repertoire diversity the researchers used the Shannon index, while the Morisita-Horn index served to gauge how similar the tumor and blood repertoires were. TCRdb itself trimmed the public reads at Q25 with fastp, ran MiXCR and retained productive beta chains. The authors' filters were not applied to this entry. For this sample the table gives 35,000 to 50,000 clones, of which 24% were detected only once. Clones ranked in the top ten supply about 14% of the sample.

The entry originates in a study of metastatic and nonmetastatic thyroid tumors (TCRdb year 2020). Regarding the complete study: The researchers compared repertoires between peripheral blood samples and tumor or nodule tissue samples from patients with malignant or benign thyroid disease. Results and caveats for the whole study, not just this receptor: In both blood and tumor samples, malignant tumors were reported to have significantly higher TCR beta diversity than benign nodules.

Before undergoing thyroid surgery, none of the patients had been given any kind of treatment. Using T-cell receptor beta sequencing, the study looked back at clinical samples from patients collected from the early 2010s to the late 2010s. The CDR3 runs 15 amino acids, cysteine and phenylalanine included. Left in the record is the CDR3 DNA by itself, 45 bases read in frame from the first base. From a lookup of the germline V gene, CDR1 and CDR2 are MGHRA and YSYEKL. Trimming removed 0 bases from V and 4 bases from J, leaving 10 bases between the germline ends. The rearranged segments are TRBV4-1 and TRBJ1-3; the D gene remains uncertain. The sequenced sample consisted of tumor tissue. The sequence derives from a female donor with papillary thyroid cancer or a benign thyroid nodule (not recorded which). Some clones in this sample may be carry-over from other donors' samples. The CDR3 region has the sequence CASSQEADDGNTIYF. The DNA reads as follows: TGCGCCAGCAGCCAAGAGGCGGATGACGGAAACACCATATATTTT.